The clone carrying this T cell receptor beta chain was seen repeatedly, ten times or more. Its target is not known. This sample's time point: patch test 2, 6 weeks after DPC sensitization. The treatment is: therapeutic diphenylcyclopropenone sensitization with weekly scalp DPC. Unfractionated whole blood yielded total RNA. TCRdb processed the RACE reads anew with MiXCR; each CDR3 protein has one entry. The data hold 330,000 or so distinct CDR3 sequences, with just under 6.5% observed a single time. This CDR3 contains 13 residues. The germline V and J ends were trimmed by 2 bases and 0 bases, with 4 bases remaining between them. Germline-derived CDR1 and CDR2 are MNHEY and SVGEGT. This entry belongs to a study of human T cells and chemical hapten exposure. Study context: Patients, predominantly female, presented with alopecia areata, totalis or universalis. Overall study findings and caveats: Sensitizing with DPC caused no change in TCRs above 1 in 1000 frequency.

The receptor was isolated from a woman aged 18 to 35 with alopecia areata. Some clones in this sample may be carry-over from other donors' samples. The sequencing used whole blood, collected in connection with sensitization to the hapten diphenylcyclopropenone (DPC). V usage is TRBV6-2 or TRBV6-3 and J usage is TRBJ1-1; no reliable D call. The CDR3 protein is CASSYHLNTEAFF. As DNA, the CDR3 is TGTGCCAGCAGTTACCACCTGAACACTGAAGCTTTCTTT.